These 20 T cell receptor beta chains were sequenced from one sample in a study of T-cell reconstitution after alpha-beta-depleted transplantation in children listed by TCRdb under 2016. Library preparation was by PCR. The sample was run on an Illumina HiSeq 2500. TCR library preparation used molecular barcoding, with unique molecular identifiers applied to normalize quantification of the TCRbeta repertoire. The public reads were reprocessed in TCRdb via fastp at Q25 and MiXCR, keeping in-frame beta chains. When rows share a CDR3 protein, they turn into one entry using the most common DNA and genes. Here the sample has about 260,000 distinct CDR3 sequences; 6.5% to 9% occur a single time. The ten largest clonotypes hold 6.3% of the sample. The meaning of the sample's treatment or condition label: allogeneic hematopoietic cell transplantation with graft depleted of TCRalphabeta T cells and CD19 B cells.

The source material was PBMCs, mostly from graft donor cells, sampled 180 days after TCRalphabeta/CD19-depleted stem cell transplant. The receptors derive from a male patient younger than 18 who had a stem cell transplant for acute lymphoblastic leukemia, so the T cells may come from the graft donor.

This clonotype was picked up one time. A much larger clone lies a single base off, so this may be a read error. The chain has TRBV10-3 and TRBJ1-1; 7 nucleotides match TRBD1. The junction had 4 bases not matched to a gene; V was cut back by 5 bases and J by 7 bases. The germline V gene encodes CDR1 ENHRY and CDR2 SYGVKD. This CDR3 is built from 12 residues. This chain's CDR3 is CAISLDRNEAFF. The CDR3 DNA reads as TGTGCCATCAGTTTGGACAGGAATGAAGCTTTCTTT.

This clonotype was seen at least ten times. The chain carries TRBV14 and TRBJ1-5, with D possibly matching TRBD1 (5 bases). The germline CDR1 and CDR2 sequences are SGHDN and FVKESK. The CDR3 totals 14 residues. V was cut by 2 bases and J by 5 bases, with 10 bases left in between. The CDR3 DNA follows: TGTGCCAGCAGCCAATGGTCGGGGCATCAGCCCCAGCATTTT. This encodes CASSQWSGHQPQHF.

The chain has TRBV4-3 and TRBJ2-7, with D possibly being TRBD1 (8 bases). This CDR3 contains 16 residues. V dropped 1 base and J dropped 5 bases, with 18 bases sitting between them. CDR1 is LGHNA, CDR2 YSLEER, per germline. CDR3 in amino acids: CASSQVPRQGRDEQYF. CDR3 DNA: TGCGCCAGCAGCCAAGTGCCTAGACAGGGGAGGGACGAGCAGTACTTC.

This clonotype has at least ten counts. This sequence joins TRBV11-2 and TRBJ2-5; the match to TRBD2 covers 8 bases. The germline V gene encodes CDR1 SGHAT and CDR2 FQNNGV. The V and J ends lost 5 bases and 1 base, in that order; junction bases with no gene match: 9. CDR3 length: 16 amino acids. CDR3 amino acids: CASSQHLAGFQETQYF. The DNA of the CDR3 is TGTGCCAGCAGCCAACATTTAGCGGGGTTCCAAGAGACCCAGTACTTC.

Note on this clonotype: A much larger clone sits a single nucleotide away, making a read error possible. The gene calls are TRBV12-3 or TRBV12-4 and TRBJ1-5; D unclear. V was shortened by 6 bases and J by 10 bases, with 16 bases between the two germline ends. This CDR3 has 13 amino acids. CDR3 sequence reads: CASRSEVISPQHF. CDR3 bases: TGTGCCAGCAGGTCGGAGGTAATCAGCCCCCAGCATTTT.

This clonotype showed up many times. This rearrangement joins TRBV19 to TRBJ2-7; the match to TRBD1 covers 7 bases. Germline CDR1 LNHDA, CDR2 SQIVND (reference sequence). J was trimmed by 0 bases and V by 5 bases; bases with no gene match: 7. CDR3 length equals 15 residues. CDR3 sequence reads: CASSRHRQGSYEQYF. DNA of the CDR3: TGTGCCAGTAGTCGCCATCGACAGGGCTCCTACGAGCAGTACTTC.

The table lists this clonotype with many counts. V gene TRBV5-5 combines with J gene TRBJ2-7, with 8 bases that match TRBD1. CDR1 and CDR2 from the germline V gene are SGHKS and YYEKEE (reference sequence). The trim removed 3 bases at V and 6 bases at J, leaving 11 bases unmatched. The CDR3 runs 15 residues. The CDR3 DNA is TGTGCCAGCAGCTCTCGGACAGGGTTGGTCTCCGAGCAGTACTTC. Translated: CASSSRTGLVSEQYF.

V and J are TRBV5-1 and TRBJ2-3; D gene uncertain. V was trimmed by 6 bases and J by 6 bases, leaving 8 bases between them. The germline V gene encodes CDR1 SGHRS and CDR2 YFSETQ. CDR3 length: 11 amino acids. The CDR3 region is CASTFGDTQYF. CDR3 bases: TGCGCCAGCACCTTCGGTGATACGCAGTATTTT.

For this clonotype: A much larger clone is a single base away; this may be a read error. This chain joins TRBV12-3 or TRBV12-4 and TRBJ2-3, with 9 bases aligning to TRBD2. V dropped 3 bases and J dropped 4; count of bases not matched to a gene: 5. The CDR3 extends over 15 amino acids. As DNA, the CDR3 is TGTGCCAGCAGTTTCGGCGGGAGGGGCCCAGATACGCAGTATTTT. Translation: CASSFGGRGPDTQYF.

This clonotype was seen ten or more times. This rearrangement joins TRBV2 to TRBJ2-5; the D is unclear. Germline-derived CDR1 and CDR2 are SNHLY and FYNNEI. The CDR3 sequence is 11 residues long. The ends were cut back, 2 bases at V and 2 bases at J, with 0 bases in the middle. The CDR3 nucleotides are TGTGCCAGCAGTGAACAAGAGACCCAGTACTTC. It translates to CASSEQETQYF.

In its sample, this clonotype was seen many times. The genes are TRBV28 and TRBJ1-1, with TRBD1 as a possible D gene (6 bases). CDR1 and CDR2 from the germline V gene are MDHEN and SYDVKM. CDR3 length: 14 amino acids. V lost 4 bases to trimming and J lost 5 bases, with 14 bases between them. Here the CDR3 reads CASSSPWGATEAFF. CDR3 sequence (DNA): TGTGCCAGCAGTTCCCCCTGGGGGGCGACTGAAGCTTTCTTT.

This clonotype occurred a few times. In nucleotides, the CDR3 is TGTGCCAGCTCACCAAGAGAGGGGGCCTACGAGCAGTACTTC. Residues: CASSPREGAYEQYF. The chain links TRBV18 to TRBJ2-7; D is perhaps TRBD1 (6 bases). The CDR3 length is 14 residues. V was cut by 2 bases and J by 2 bases, with 10 bases left in between. In germline, CDR1 is KGHSH, CDR2 LQKENI.

Regarding this clonotype: The conserved closing phenylalanine or tryptophan is absent in this CDR3, likely reflecting a read error. The DNA is left out, because the CDR3 cannot be placed on it with certainty; the CDR3 is given as TCRdb lists it. The chain recombines TRBV4-2 with TRBJ2-1; TRBD2 reflects the table's D call only, with no check against the DNA. The germline V gene has CDR1 LGHNA and CDR2 YNFKEQ. Counting both end residues, the CDR3 totals 14 amino acids. The CDR3 protein is CASGPGLVGRELLC.

The rearrangement links TRBV6-2 or TRBV6-3 to TRBJ2-1, with 8 bases aligning to TRBD2. The CDR3 runs 18 residues. The germline CDR1 and CDR2 sequences are MNHEY and SVGEGT. V lost 2 bases and J lost 0; bases outside the gene matches: 9. The CDR3 region is CASSYLRTSSSSYNEQFF. The CDR3 DNA reads as TGTGCCAGCAGTTACCTGAGGACTAGCTCGAGCTCCTACAATGAGCAGTTCTTC.

This clonotype was seen ten or more times. The chain uses TRBV4-3 and TRBJ2-1, with 15 bases fitting TRBD2. CDR3 size: 17 residues. CDR1 is LGHNA, CDR2 YSLEER, per germline. Losses at the gene ends were 4 bases for V and 2 bases for J; bases not matched to a gene: 3. CDR3 in amino acids: CASSRWTSGGAYNEQFF. In DNA, the CDR3 is TGCGCCAGCAGCCGGTGGACTAGCGGGGGGGCCTACAATGAGCAGTTCTTC.

This clonotype has at least ten counts. The J gene is TRBJ2-3, the V gene TRBV29-1; D gene uncertain. From germline, CDR1 is SQVTM and CDR2 ANQGSEA. Trimming cost V 1 base and J 0 bases, with 5 bases left between them. CDR3 size: 13 residues. This CDR3 reads CSVEGGSTDTQYF. DNA for the CDR3: TGCAGCGTTGAAGGTGGCAGCACAGATACGCAGTATTTT.

This clonotype was counted only a few times. A clone one base away is much larger, so this may be a read error. This sequence joins TRBV20-1 and TRBJ2-5; 7 bases agree with TRBD2. This CDR3 comprises 16 residues. Per germline, CDR1 DFQATT and CDR2 SNEGSKA (reference sequence). The CDR3 coding sequence is TGCTGTGCTAGATCTCCCTTCGACGGGGGGTGGGAGACCCAGTACTTC. Its translation is CCARSPFDGGWETQYF.

This clonotype was counted at least ten times. This chain connects TRBV6-5 to TRBJ2-2, with D perhaps TRBD2 (6 bases). Trimming left V 3 bases short and J 0 bases short, with 11 bases between. The CDR3 loop spans 16 amino acids. The V gene's germline CDR1 is MNHEY and CDR2 SVGAGI. For the CDR3, the DNA is TGTGCCAGCAGTTATCCCGGGGGACCGAACACCGGGGAGCTGTTTTTT. This encodes CASSYPGGPNTGELFF.

Many counts were recorded for this clonotype. The V gene is TRBV12-3 or TRBV12-4, the J gene TRBJ2-2; either TRBD1 or TRBD2 may supply D (6 bases each). The CDR3 totals 12 residues. The germline V and J ends were trimmed by 7 bases and 9 bases, with 12 bases remaining between them. Here the CDR3 reads CASIRGERELFF. Here the CDR3 DNA reads TGTGCCAGCATAAGGGGGGAAAGGGAGCTGTTTTTT.

This clonotype has at least ten counts. The gene calls are TRBV4-2 and TRBJ2-2; D might be TRBD2 (6 bases). CDR1 LGHNA and CDR2 YNFKEQ come from the germline V gene. The CDR3 covers 15 residues. V lost 2 bases to trimming and J lost 1 base, with 8 bases between them. The CDR3 sequence is CASSQRGVNTGELFF. The CDR3 nucleotides are TGTGCCAGCAGCCAACGCGGGGTGAACACCGGGGAGCTGTTTTTT.